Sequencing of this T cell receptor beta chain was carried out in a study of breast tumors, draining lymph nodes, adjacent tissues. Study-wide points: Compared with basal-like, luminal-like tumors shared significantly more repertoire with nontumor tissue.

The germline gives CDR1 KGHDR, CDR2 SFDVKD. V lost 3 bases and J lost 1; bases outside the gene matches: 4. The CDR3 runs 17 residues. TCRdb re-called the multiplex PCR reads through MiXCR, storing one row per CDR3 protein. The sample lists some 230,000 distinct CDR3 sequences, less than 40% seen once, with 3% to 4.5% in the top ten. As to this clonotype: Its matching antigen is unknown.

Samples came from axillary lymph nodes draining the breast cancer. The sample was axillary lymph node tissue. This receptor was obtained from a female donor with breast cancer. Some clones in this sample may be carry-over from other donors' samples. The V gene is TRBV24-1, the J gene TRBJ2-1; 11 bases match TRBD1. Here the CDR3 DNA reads TGTGCCACCAGTGATCCCCGGGACAGGGGGTCCTACAATGAGCAGTTCTTC. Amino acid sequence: CATSDPRDRGSYNEQFF.